The rows below give T cell receptor beta chains drawn from one sample of a study of long-term antiretroviral therapy in people with HIV. The table came from immunoSEQ multiplex PCR; TCRdb's copy has only in-frame clones and leaves some out. This sample has approximately 11,000 clones, with roughly four fifths found just once. This specimen was unsorted PBMCs, taken 1.8 years after starting antiretroviral therapy. The receptors originated from a man in his forties with HIV. CDR3s include the opening cysteine and the closing phenylalanine or tryptophan. The order of the fields is J gene, clone size, D gene, V gene, CDR3 protein, CDR3 DNA. D genes are given only for firm matches. Size is stated for part of the rows, as once, few or many counts, or as a class when the clone is expanded.

j_call: TRBJ2-3
clone_size: NA
d_call: TRBD2
v_call: TRBV6-4
cdr3_aa: CASSESGLAGDTQYF
cdr3_nt: TGTGCCAGCAGTGAATCGGGACTAGCTGGCGATACGCAGTATTTT

j_call: TRBJ1-1
clone_size: NA
d_call: NA
v_call: TRBV5-1
cdr3_aa: CASSPTSSTEAFF
cdr3_nt: TGCGCCAGCAGCCCTACGAGTTCCACTGAAGCTTTCTTT

j_call: TRBJ2-7
clone_size: NA
d_call: NA
v_call: TRBV19
cdr3_aa: CASTPTGAGVFDEQYF
cdr3_nt: TGTGCCAGTACCCCCACGGGGGCAGGGGTATTCGACGAGCAGTACTTC

j_call: TRBJ2-3
clone_size: NA
d_call: NA
v_call: TRBV28
cdr3_aa: CASSFRGLDTQYF
cdr3_nt: TGTGCCAGCAGTTTCAGAGGCCTAGATACGCAGTATTTT

j_call: TRBJ1-1
clone_size: few
d_call: TRBD1
v_call: TRBV4-1
cdr3_aa: CASSRSTGQGVPEAFF
cdr3_nt: TGCGCCAGCAGTCGATCGACAGGACAGGGGGTCCCTGAAGCTTTCTTT

j_call: TRBJ2-3
clone_size: NA
d_call: NA
v_call: TRBV15
cdr3_aa: CATHPVAAVGSDTQYF
cdr3_nt: TGTGCCACCCACCCCGTGGCGGCGGTCGGGTCAGATACGCAGTATTTT

j_call: TRBJ2-2
clone_size: NA
d_call: NA
v_call: TRBV7-9
cdr3_aa: CASSNRIGNTGELFF
cdr3_nt: TGTGCCAGCAGCAACAGAATCGGGAACACCGGGGAGCTGTTTTTT

j_call: TRBJ2-7
clone_size: NA
d_call: TRBD2
v_call: TRBV5-6
cdr3_aa: CASSLAILAGAEQYF
cdr3_nt: TGTGCCAGCAGCTTGGCCATACTAGCGGGAGCCGAGCAGTACTTC

j_call: TRBJ1-3
clone_size: NA
d_call: TRBD1
v_call: TRBV5-4
cdr3_aa: CASSARQGPGNTIYF
cdr3_nt: TGTGCCAGCAGCGCCAGACAGGGGCCTGGAAACACCATATATTTT

j_call: TRBJ2-7
clone_size: NA
d_call: NA
v_call: TRBV11-2
cdr3_aa: CASSLGGAGRVLEQYF
cdr3_nt: TGTGCCAGCAGCTTAGGTGGGGCCGGCCGGGTGCTCGAGCAGTACTTC

j_call: TRBJ2-2
clone_size: NA
d_call: TRBD1
v_call: TRBV9
cdr3_aa: CASSPTDRIGWSGELFF
cdr3_nt: TGTGCCAGCAGCCCCACGGACAGGATAGGGTGGTCCGGGGAGCTGTTTTTT

j_call: TRBJ2-3
clone_size: NA
d_call: NA
v_call: TRBV7-8
cdr3_aa: CASSLTLAYGLDTQYF
cdr3_nt: TGTGCCAGCAGCTTAACTCTAGCCTATGGACTCGATACGCAGTATTTT

j_call: TRBJ2-1
clone_size: NA
d_call: NA
v_call: TRBV6-5
cdr3_aa: CASHGGNEQFF
cdr3_nt: TGTGCCTCACATGGGGGGAATGAGCAGTTCTTC

j_call: TRBJ2-5
clone_size: NA
d_call: TRBD2
v_call: TRBV7-9
cdr3_aa: CASSLGLTSGRQETQYF
cdr3_nt: TGTGCCAGCAGCTTAGGACTAACTAGCGGACGGCAAGAGACCCAGTACTTC